These 12 T cell receptor beta chains share one sample of origin, sequenced in a study of beta chain features in type 1 diabetes. The entirety of the isolated RNA underwent reverse transcription, so expressed TCRB transcripts were sequenced. Some clones are missing from TCRdb's copy, which holds only in-frame ones; the method was immunoSEQ multiplex PCR. Of around 320,000 clones detected, about 14% appear once; the ten largest clones hold approximately 6.7%. Sequencing was done on a sample of central memory CD4+ T cells from blood. The receptors stem from a man aged 25-40 years in good health.

The chain is built from TRBV6-6 and TRBJ2-4; D is ambiguous. V was cut by 5 bases and J by 7 bases, with 6 bases left in between. Germline CDR1 reads MNHNY; CDR2 reads SVGAGI (reference sequence). The CDR3 totals 11 residues. The CDR3 region has the DNA TGTGCCAGCAGTGAATCTAACATTCAGTACTTC. Its translation: CASSESNIQYF.

The rearrangement links TRBV5-6 to TRBJ2-2, with TRBD2 matching over 12 bases. Per germline, CDR1 SGHDT and CDR2 YYEEEE. Germline trimming cut 4 bases from V and 0 bases from J; bases unmatched to any gene: 7. The CDR3 is made up of 18 amino acids. The CDR3 DNA reads as TGTGCCAGCAGCCCAATAGGACTAGCGGGATCGAACACCGGGGAGCTGTTTTTT. As protein: CASSPIGLAGSNTGELFF.

This clone was detected a few times. V and J are TRBV5-4 and TRBJ1-1; maybe TRBD1 (6 bases). The CDR3 is made up of 14 amino acids. Between the trimmed V and J ends, which lost 1 base and 6 bases, there was a span of 13 bases. From germline, CDR1 is SGHNT and CDR2 YYREEE (reference sequence). The CDR3 reads CASSLPGQSPEAFF. The CDR3 DNA sequence: TGTGCCAGCAGCTTGCCCGGACAGTCCCCTGAAGCTTTCTTT.

This clone has more than one count but fewer than ten. The gene calls are TRBV6-6 and TRBJ1-1; D is perhaps TRBD1 (6 bases). CDR1 is MNHNY, CDR2 SVGAGI, per germline (reference sequence). V was cut by 2 bases and J by 1 base, with 8 bases left in between. This CDR3 region has 14 residues. CDR3 bases: TGTGCCAGCAGTTACGGGACAAAGAACACTGAAGCTTTCTTT. This codes for CASSYGTKNTEAFF.

This sequence joins TRBV29-1 and TRBJ2-2, with D possibly being TRBD1 (6 bases). This CDR3 comprises 16 residues. From germline, CDR1 is SQVTM and CDR2 ANQGSEA. The ends were cut back, 4 bases at V and 4 bases at J, with 19 bases in the middle. CDR3 sequence reads: CSVAVGAGVGTGELFF. The CDR3 DNA sequence: TGCAGCGTTGCTGTCGGGGCAGGGGTTGGCACCGGGGAGCTGTTTTTT.

This chain uses TRBV4-3 with TRBJ2-3; 9 bases fit TRBD2. With 4 bases clipped from V and 6 bases from J, the junction kept 8 bases outside the gene matches. Germline V gene lookup returns CDR1 LGHNA and CDR2 YSLEER. This CDR3 comprises 15 residues. The CDR3 spells CASSRGTSKSDTQYF. As DNA, the CDR3 is TGCGCCAGCAGCCGAGGGACTAGCAAGTCGGATACGCAGTATTTT.

This clone was seen many times. The J gene is TRBJ2-2, the V gene TRBV7-9, with no clear D. This CDR3 comprises 16 residues. The germline CDR1 and CDR2 sequences are SEHNR and FQNEAQ (reference sequence). Between the trimmed V and J ends, which lost 2 bases and 6 bases, there was a span of 16 bases. Here the CDR3 reads CASSLRNRVDAGELFF. Written as DNA, the CDR3 is TGTGCCAGCAGCTTACGTAACCGGGTAGATGCCGGGGAGCTGTTTTTT.

This clone was recorded a few times. This chain connects TRBV11-2 to TRBJ2-2, with D possibly matching TRBD2 (5 bases). CDR3 length: 14 amino acids. V was clipped by 5 bases and J by 8 bases, with 15 bases between them. CDR1 SGHAT and CDR2 FQNNGV come from the germline V gene. The CDR3 reads CASSPAGSPGELFF. CDR3 nucleotides: TGTGCCAGCAGCCCCGCTGGGAGTCCTGGGGAGCTGTTTTTT.

This clone was counted only a few times. The rearrangement joins TRBV2 to TRBJ2-2; TRBD1 aligns across 10 bases. The CDR3 is 16 amino acids. CDR1 is SNHLY, CDR2 FYNNEI, per germline. V shed 8 bases and J 0 bases; nucleotides not matched to a gene: 6. CDR3 in amino acids: CASRDRGFANTGELFF. CDR3 nucleotides: TGTGCCAGCCGGGACAGGGGTTTCGCGAACACCGGGGAGCTGTTTTTT.

The chain joins TRBV11-2 to TRBJ1-2; possible D gene TRBD1, 5 bases. The ends were cut back, 0 bases at V and 5 bases at J, with 7 bases in the middle. The CDR3 loop spans 13 amino acids. CDR1 and CDR2 (germline): SGHAT, FQNNGV. The CDR3: CASSLDGTYGYTF. CDR3 DNA: TGTGCCAGCAGCTTAGACGGGACGTATGGCTACACCTTC.

V usage is TRBV7-5 and J usage is TRBJ1-2; TRBD1, the D gene given by the table, was not confirmed from the DNA. TRBV7-5 is noted as a pseudogene. This CDR3 is built from 13 residues. CDR3: CASSFRDLSGYTF. The CDR3 nucleotides read TGTGCCAGCAGCTTCAGGGATTTGAGTGGCTACACCTTC.

This clone turned up a few times. This chain uses TRBV18 with TRBJ2-4; D remains ambiguous. Germline-derived CDR1 and CDR2 are KGHSH and LQKENI. This CDR3 region has 13 residues. The V gene lost 0 bases and the J gene lost 7 bases, with 7 bases spanning the gap. The chain's CDR3 is CASSPPVGNIQYF. As DNA, the CDR3 is TGTGCCAGCTCACCACCGGTTGGGAACATTCAGTACTTC.